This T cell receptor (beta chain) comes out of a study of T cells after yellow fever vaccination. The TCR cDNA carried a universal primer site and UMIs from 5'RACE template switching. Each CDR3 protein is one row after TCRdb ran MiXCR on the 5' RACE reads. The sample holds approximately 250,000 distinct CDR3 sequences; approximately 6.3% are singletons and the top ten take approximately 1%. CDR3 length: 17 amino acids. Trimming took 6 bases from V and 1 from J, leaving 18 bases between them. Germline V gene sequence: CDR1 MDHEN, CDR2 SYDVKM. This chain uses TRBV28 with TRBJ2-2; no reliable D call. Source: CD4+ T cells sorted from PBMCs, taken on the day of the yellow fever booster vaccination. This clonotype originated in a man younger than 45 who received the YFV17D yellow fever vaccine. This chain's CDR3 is CASSLHPRQVNTGELFF. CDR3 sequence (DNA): TGTGCCAGCAGCCTACATCCCCGGCAGGTGAACACCGGGGAGCTGTTTTTT.